The rows below give T cell receptor beta chains drawn from one sample of a study of T cell responses to AZD1222 COVID-19 vaccine. Assay: immunoSEQ multiplex PCR; the TCRdb copy retains only in-frame clones and omits some. The sample carries around 120,000 clones, 80% to 90% recorded once. Sequencing was performed on peripheral blood, taken on day 0 of MenACWY control vaccination. The receptors were sampled from an adult in good health. The CDR3 runs from the conserved cysteine through the conserved F or W. A D gene is named only where the DNA matches it firmly. Clone size is shown for a subset of rows, as once, few, many or a class of expanded clone.

D: NA; V: TRBV7-9; J: TRBJ2-1; size: NA; CDR3: CASSARFRYNEQFF; DNA: TGTGCCAGCAGCGCCCGTTTTCGATACAATGAGCAGTTCTTC
D: NA; V: TRBV6-1; J: TRBJ1-2; size: NA; CDR3: CASSETDGENYGYTF; DNA: TGTGCCAGCAGTGAGACGGACGGGGAGAACTATGGCTACACCTTC
D: NA; V: TRBV5-1; J: TRBJ2-7; size: NA; CDR3: CASSLAVGYEQYF; DNA: TGCGCCAGCAGCTTGGCCGTTGGTTACGAGCAGTACTTC
D: NA; V: TRBV5-1; J: TRBJ1-2; size: NA; CDR3: CASSLARTYGYTF; DNA: TGCGCCAGCAGCTTGGCTAGGACTTATGGCTACACCTTC
D: NA; V: TRBV29-1; J: TRBJ1-1; size: NA; CDR3: CSALGSRGAEAFF; DNA: TGCAGCGCGCTCGGGTCACGTGGCGCTGAAGCTTTCTTT
D: NA; V: TRBV27; J: TRBJ2-3; size: NA; CDR3: CASSVTTSGTDTQYF; DNA: TGTGCCAGCAGTGTAACTACCTCAGGAACAGATACGCAGTATTTT
D: NA; V: TRBV5-1; J: TRBJ1-4; size: NA; CDR3: CASSLGGAQGEKLFF; DNA: TGCGCCAGCAGCTTGGGGGGGGCGCAGGGTGAAAAACTGTTTTTT
D: NA; V: TRBV14; J: TRBJ2-7; size: NA; CDR3: CASSQAPGSYEQYF; DNA: TGTGCCAGCAGCCAAGCCCCAGGGTCGTACGAGCAGTACTTC
D: TRBD1; V: TRBV19; J: TRBJ2-1; size: once; CDR3: CASSMGTGGYNEQFF; DNA: TGTGCCAGTAGTATGGGGACAGGGGGCTACAATGAGCAGTTCTTC
D: TRBD2; V: TRBV9; J: TRBJ2-1; size: NA; CDR3: CASSVLAGSYLNEQFF; DNA: TGTGCCAGCAGCGTACTAGCGGGTTCGTATCTGAATGAGCAGTTCTTC
D: NA; V: TRBV30; J: TRBJ1-5; size: NA; CDR3: CAWSSRQGSNQPQHF; DNA: TGTGCCTGGAGTTCACGTCAGGGGAGCAATCAGCCCCAGCATTTT
D: NA; V: TRBV28; J: TRBJ1-2; size: NA; CDR3: CASSRGSNYGYTF; DNA: TGTGCCAGCAGCCGGGGGAGTAACTATGGCTACACCTTC
D: NA; V: TRBV5-6; J: TRBJ1-3; size: NA; CDR3: CASTSAYSGNTIYF; DNA: TGTGCCAGCACCTCAGCCTACTCTGGAAACACCATATATTTT
D: TRBD1; V: TRBV19; J: TRBJ2-6; size: NA; CDR3: CASSIEGTGIAGANVLTF; DNA: TGTGCCAGTAGTATTGAAGGGACAGGGATCGCTGGGGCCAACGTCCTGACTTTC
D: TRBD1; V: TRBV6-5; J: TRBJ2-1; size: NA; CDR3: CASGDRVDNEQFF; DNA: TGTGCCAGCGGGGACAGGGTGGACAATGAGCAGTTCTTC
D: TRBD1; V: TRBV2; J: TRBJ2-2; size: NA; CDR3: CASRGQGARAGELFF; DNA: TGTGCCAGCAGAGGGCAGGGGGCAAGGGCCGGGGAGCTGTTTTTT
D: TRBD1; V: TRBV28; J: TRBJ1-2; size: NA; CDR3: CASTLTGDLSWGYTF; DNA: TGTGCCAGCACCCTGACAGGGGACCTTTCTTGGGGCTACACCTTC
D: TRBD1; V: TRBV2; J: TRBJ2-1; size: NA; CDR3: CASSLQGTGVNNEQFF; DNA: TGTGCCAGCAGCCTACAAGGGACAGGGGTCAACAATGAGCAGTTCTTC
D: NA; V: TRBV5-1; J: TRBJ2-1; size: NA; CDR3: CASSRDGPVRDEQFF; DNA: TGCGCCAGCAGCCGGGATGGGCCCGTGAGGGATGAGCAGTTCTTC
D: NA; V: TRBV2; J: TRBJ1-1; size: NA; CDR3: CASSPLGQKNTEAFF; DNA: TGTGCCAGCAGTCCCCTCGGACAGAAGAACACTGAAGCTTTCTTT
D: NA; V: TRBV11-3; J: TRBJ2-3; size: NA; CDR3: CASSRGAATDTQYF; DNA: TGTGCCAGCAGCCGAGGGGCCGCCACAGATACGCAGTATTTT
D: NA; V: TRBV12-3/TRBV12-4; J: TRBJ2-1; size: NA; CDR3: CASSLFYGDEQFF; DNA: TGTGCCAGCAGTTTATTCTATGGAGATGAGCAGTTCTTC
D: NA; V: TRBV7-3; J: TRBJ1-1; size: NA; CDR3: CASSSLVNTEAFF; DNA: TGTGCCAGCAGCTCACTAGTGAACACTGAAGCTTTCTTT
D: NA; V: TRBV27; J: TRBJ1-2; size: once; CDR3: CASSGGGGYYGYTF; DNA: TGTGCCAGCAGTGGGGGCGGAGGATACTATGGCTACACCTTC
D: NA; V: TRBV5-1; J: TRBJ2-3; size: NA; CDR3: CASSWDGRGTDTQYF; DNA: TGCGCCAGCAGCTGGGATGGGAGGGGGACAGATACGCAGTATTTT
D: NA; V: TRBV7-3; J: TRBJ2-2; size: NA; CDR3: CASSLEGYTGELFF; DNA: TGTGCCAGCAGCTTGGAGGGGTACACCGGGGAGCTGTTTTTT
D: TRBD2; V: TRBV13; J: TRBJ2-2; size: NA; CDR3: CASSLNVLAGGLDGELFF; DNA: TGTGCCAGCAGCTTAAATGTCCTAGCGGGAGGGCTTGACGGGGAGCTGTTTTTT
D: NA; V: TRBV6-5; J: TRBJ1-1; size: once; CDR3: CASVAGTVNTEAFF; DNA: TGTGCCAGTGTGGCCGGGACCGTGAACACTGAAGCTTTCTTT
D: NA; V: TRBV9; J: TRBJ2-5; size: NA; CDR3: CASSVVQGETQYF; DNA: TGTGCCAGCAGCGTAGTACAGGGTGAGACCCAGTACTTC
D: NA; V: TRBV18; J: TRBJ2-5; size: NA; CDR3: CASSPPARAETQYF; DNA: TGTGCCAGCTCACCACCGGCGAGAGCTGAGACCCAGTACTTC
D: NA; V: TRBV30; J: TRBJ2-1; size: NA; CDR3: CAWSVVLGEQFF; DNA: TGTGCCTGGAGTGTAGTTCTTGGTGAGCAGTTCTTC
D: NA; V: TRBV5-4; J: TRBJ2-7; size: NA; CDR3: CASSLNRDTRPPSYEQYF; DNA: TGTGCCAGCAGCTTAAACCGGGACACGCGTCCCCCATCCTACGAGCAGTACTTC
D: NA; V: TRBV15; J: TRBJ2-5; size: NA; CDR3: CATSRDGDRQETQYF; DNA: TGTGCCACCAGCAGAGATGGGGACCGCCAAGAGACCCAGTACTTC
D: NA; V: TRBV7-2; J: TRBJ2-1; size: NA; CDR3: CASSLRGSEQFF; DNA: TGTGCCAGCAGCTTAAGAGGGAGTGAGCAGTTCTTC
D: NA; V: TRBV6-1; J: TRBJ2-2; size: NA; CDR3: CASSGRAEMRGGELFF; DNA: TGTGCCAGCAGTGGCCGGGCCGAAATGAGGGGCGGGGAGCTGTTTTTT
D: NA; V: TRBV15; J: TRBJ2-2; size: NA; CDR3: CATSSRSNTGELFF; DNA: TGTGCCACCAGCAGTCGGTCGAACACCGGGGAGCTGTTTTTT
D: TRBD2; V: TRBV5-4; J: TRBJ2-7; size: NA; CDR3: CASSPQAGASYEQYF; DNA: TGTGCCAGCAGCCCCCAGGCGGGAGCCTCCTACGAGCAGTACTTC
D: NA; V: TRBV7-9; J: TRBJ1-4; size: NA; CDR3: CASSPPGEKLFF; DNA: TGTGCCAGCAGCCCCCCGGGTGAAAAACTGTTTTTT
D: NA; V: TRBV9; J: TRBJ2-7; size: once; CDR3: CASSVDRKSFYEQYF; DNA: TGTGCCAGCAGCGTAGACAGAAAATCTTTCTACGAGCAGTACTTC
D: NA; V: TRBV11-3; J: TRBJ2-1; size: NA; CDR3: CASSGWRELDNEQFF; DNA: TGTGCCAGCAGCGGGTGGAGAGAACTCGACAATGAGCAGTTCTTC
D: NA; V: TRBV7-2; J: TRBJ2-4; size: NA; CDR3: CASSLWGGKAKNIQYF; DNA: TGTGCCAGCAGCTTATGGGGCGGGAAGGCCAAAAACATTCAGTACTTC
D: NA; V: TRBV28; J: TRBJ1-2; size: few; CDR3: CASSRPGRGGYTF; DNA: TGTGCCAGCAGCCGGCCGGGACGGGGAGGCTACACCTTC
D: TRBD2; V: TRBV9; J: TRBJ2-1; size: once; CDR3: CASSVGGGLTSGSWEQFF; DNA: TGTGCCAGCAGCGTCGGAGGGGGGTTGACTAGCGGGAGTTGGGAGCAGTTCTTC
D: TRBD1; V: TRBV7-8; J: TRBJ2-3; size: NA; CDR3: CASSLRGDRETDTQYF; DNA: TGTGCCAGCAGCCTGAGGGGAGACAGGGAAACAGATACGCAGTATTTT
D: NA; V: TRBV3-1/TRBV3-2; J: TRBJ2-1; size: NA; CDR3: CASSLLCGQEGPYNEQFF; DNA: TGTGCCAGCAGCCTGCTATGTGGACAGGAGGGCCCCTACAATGAGCAGTTCTTC
D: TRBD2; V: TRBV5-4; J: TRBJ2-1; size: NA; CDR3: CASSLVLAGGGDEQFF; DNA: TGTGCCAGCAGCTTGGTGTTAGCGGGAGGTGGGGATGAGCAGTTCTTC